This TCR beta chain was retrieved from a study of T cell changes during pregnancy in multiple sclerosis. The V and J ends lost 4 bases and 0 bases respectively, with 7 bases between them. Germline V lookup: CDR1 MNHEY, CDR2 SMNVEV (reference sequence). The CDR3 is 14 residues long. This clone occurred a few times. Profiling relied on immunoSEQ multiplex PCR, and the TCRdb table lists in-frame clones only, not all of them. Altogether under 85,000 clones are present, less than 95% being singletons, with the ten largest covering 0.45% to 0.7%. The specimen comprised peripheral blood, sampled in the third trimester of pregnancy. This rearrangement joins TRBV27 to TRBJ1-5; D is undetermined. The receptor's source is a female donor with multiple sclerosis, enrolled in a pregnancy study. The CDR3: CASSSVNSNQPQHF. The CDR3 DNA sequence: TGTGCCAGCAGTTCGGTTAATAGCAATCAGCCCCAGCATTTT.